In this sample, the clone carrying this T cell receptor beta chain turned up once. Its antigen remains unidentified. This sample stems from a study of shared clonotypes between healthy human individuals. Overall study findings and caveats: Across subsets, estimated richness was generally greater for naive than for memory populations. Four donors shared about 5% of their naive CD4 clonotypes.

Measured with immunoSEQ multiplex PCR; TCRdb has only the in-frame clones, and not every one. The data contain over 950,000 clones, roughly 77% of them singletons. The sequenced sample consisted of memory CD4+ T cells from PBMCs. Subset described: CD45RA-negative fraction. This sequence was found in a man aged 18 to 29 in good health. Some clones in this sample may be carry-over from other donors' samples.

The CDR3 region is CASRDNTGQPQHF. Here the CDR3 DNA reads TGTGCCAGCAGAGACAATACGGGGCAGCCCCAGCATTTT. The gene calls are TRBV6-1 and TRBJ1-5; D remains ambiguous. The CDR3 is made up of 13 amino acids. Germline CDR1 and CDR2: MNHNS and SASEGT. Trimming pared 6 bases from V and 7 bases from J, leaving 13 bases between.